The T cell receptor beta chain under discussion was sequenced for a study of shared clonotypes between healthy human individuals. Study information: A couple of women and three men aged 18 to 49 made up the donors. General study results and limits: Depth was large, yet rarefaction showed that sorted-subset sequencing was incomplete. Genetic and exposure-history diversity was limited by the small donor number.

This clone was counted a single time. What it recognizes is unknown. This CDR3 is also generated by other DNA sequences in the sample. The table came from immunoSEQ multiplex PCR; TCRdb's copy has only in-frame clones and leaves some out. The profile covers millions of clones, with just over 90% appearing a single time and around 0.15% taken by the ten largest. V lost 4 bases and J lost 2, with 11 bases in between. The germline V gene has CDR1 SEHNR and CDR2 FQNEAQ (reference sequence). The CDR3 has 14 residues. The TCR was taken from a young man in good health. The V call is TRBV7-9, the J call TRBJ2-5, with D tentatively TRBD2 (6 bases). The sequenced sample consisted of naive CD4+ T cells sorted from blood. Stated subset: CD45RA+ positively selected. The CDR3 here is CASSSGTHQETQYF. The CDR3, as DNA: TGTGCCAGCAGCTCCGGGACTCATCAAGAGACCCAGTACTTC.